The 25 T cell receptor beta chains below all came from one sample that was sequenced in a study of vaccination and CD4 T cells after COVID-19. Oncomine TCR Beta short-read sequencing was applied to DNA from cultured CD4+ T cells. Each CDR3 protein gets one entry after TCRdb re-called the PCR reads with MiXCR. The data contain about 13,000 distinct CDR3 sequences, roughly 27% of them singletons. The treatment: roughly 11-day PBMC culture with coronavirus spike peptide pools or control peptides (ViraFEST assay). Their specific antigens are unknown. This specimen consisted of CD4+ T cells from blood, cultured in vitro, obtained before SARS-CoV-2 vaccination. These receptors came from a human donor who received a COVID-19 vaccine.

The CDR3 loop reads CSAEDRINYGYTF. The DNA of the CDR3 is TGCAGTGCTGAGGACAGAATTAACTATGGCTACACCTTC. The chain carries TRBV20-1 and TRBJ1-2; D might be TRBD1 (6 bases). The germline V and J ends were trimmed by 5 bases and 1 base, with 11 bases remaining between them. Germline CDR1 and CDR2: DFQATT and SNEGSKA (reference sequence). The CDR3 runs 13 residues.

This clonotype showed up just a few times. In DNA, the CDR3 is TGTGCCAGCCGGCCGACAGTGTTTGGACCCCAGGGATTTGTGGAGCAGTACTTC. It translates to CASRPTVFGPQGFVEQYF. The chain uses TRBV6-1 and TRBJ2-7; maybe TRBD1 (5 bases). The ends were cut back, 8 bases at V and 7 bases at J, with 33 bases in the middle. Germline lookup yields CDR1 MNHNS and CDR2 SASEGT. The CDR3 totals 18 residues.

The chain combines TRBV7-2 with TRBJ1-1, with a possible D match to TRBD1 (6 bases). CDR3 length: 13 residues. The ends were cut back, 6 bases at V and 7 bases at J, with 15 bases in the middle. From germline, CDR1 is SGHTA and CDR2 FQGNSA. The CDR3 here is CASRLNRASEAFF. Written as DNA, the CDR3 is TGTGCCAGCAGGTTAAACAGGGCTAGTGAAGCTTTCTTT.

The chain has TRBV2 and TRBJ2-5; D possibly matches TRBD1 or TRBD2 (5 bases each). This CDR3 spans 15 amino acids. The germline V gene has CDR1 SNHLY and CDR2 FYNNEI. Deletions cut 10 bases from V and 5 bases from J, with 23 bases between. The CDR3 sequence: CAIKGVGRPRETQYF. Here the CDR3 DNA reads TGTGCCATTAAAGGGGTGGGGAGACCAAGGGAGACCCAGTACTTC.

The chain has TRBV7-9 and TRBJ2-7, with TRBD2 identical over 11 bases. Germline V gene lookup returns CDR1 SEHNR and CDR2 FQNEAQ (reference sequence). CDR3 size: 14 residues. J gave up 2 bases and V 4 bases, and 1 base lay outside the gene matches. The CDR3, as DNA: TGTGCCAGCAGCTCTAGCGGGGGGACCTACGAGCAGTACTTC. Amino acids: CASSSSGGTYEQYF.

The V and J genes are TRBV28 and TRBJ2-7; D possibly uses TRBD1 or TRBD2 (5 bases each). Germline loops: CDR1 MDHEN, CDR2 SYDVKM. This CDR3 comprises 15 residues. V lost 5 bases to trimming and J lost 3 bases, with 17 bases between them. CDR3 coding DNA: TGTGCCAGCAGTGAGCGATTGGGGGTATTCTACGAGCAGTACTTC. Residues: CASSERLGVFYEQYF. Drawing the rest from reference TRBV28 and TRBJ2-7, the complete variable domain is DVKVTQSSRYLVKRTGEKVFLECVQDMDHENMFWYRQDPGLGLRLIYFSYDVKMKEKGDIPEGYSVSREKKERFSLILESASTNQTSMYLCASSERLGVFYEQYFGPGTRLTVT.

This chain joins TRBV6-1 and TRBJ1-1; maybe TRBD1 (5 bases). Trimming removed 6 bases at V and 1 base at J, with 18 bases between. The CDR3 is 16 residues long. Per germline, CDR1 MNHNS and CDR2 SASEGT. CDR3 residues: CASRRGEQEWNTEAFF. CDR3 in DNA: TGTGCCAGCAGGAGGGGCGAACAGGAGTGGAACACTGAAGCTTTCTTT.

This clonotype was recorded a few times. V usage is TRBV20-1 and J usage is TRBJ1-1; possible D gene TRBD1, 6 bases. Trimming pared 0 bases from V and 0 bases from J, leaving 8 bases between. Germline V lookup: CDR1 DFQATT, CDR2 SNEGSKA (reference sequence). This CDR3 spans 14 amino acids. For the CDR3, the DNA is TGCAGTGCTAGAGATTGGACAGTGAACACTGAAGCTTTCTTT. This gives the protein CSARDWTVNTEAFF.

The chain recombines TRBV5-1 with TRBJ2-4; 9 bases match TRBD1. Losses at the gene ends were 0 bases for V and 5 bases for J; bases not matched to a gene: 12. The CDR3 extends over 18 amino acids. From germline, CDR1 is SGHRS and CDR2 YFSETQ. The CDR3, as DNA: TGCGCCAGCAGCTTGGTTTCACAGGGGGCGCGGGGCCAAAACATTCAGTACTTC. Translation: CASSLVSQGARGQNIQYF.

There are a few counts of this clonotype. The genes are TRBV6-1 and TRBJ2-3; no clear D. The V and J ends lost 7 bases and 5 bases respectively, with 13 bases between them. CDR1 and CDR2 (germline): MNHNS, SASEGT. The CDR3 covers 13 residues. In nucleotides, the CDR3 is TGTGCCAGCACCCTACCCCAGATAGATACGCAGTATTTT. Protein: CASTLPQIDTQYF.

This chain connects TRBV6-5 to TRBJ2-7; D unclear. V gave up 0 bases and J gave up 0 bases, with 9 bases separating them. Germline V CDR1 and CDR2: MNHEY, SVGAGI. There are 15 residues in the CDR3. CDR3 region: CASSYSSSASYEQYF. DNA of the CDR3: TGTGCCAGCAGTTACTCGTCCTCAGCCTCCTACGAGCAGTACTTC.

To note about this clonotype: A much larger clonotype is one base distant, so this may be a read error. The chain joins TRBV20-1 to TRBJ1-2, with D perhaps TRBD1 (5 bases). The CDR3 loop spans 14 amino acids. Germline V gene lookup returns CDR1 DFQATT and CDR2 SNEGSKA (reference sequence). Here the CDR3 DNA reads TGCAGTGCTAGTTACCGGGACTTTAACTATGGCTGCACCTTC. Its translation is CSASYRDFNYGCTF.

The chain uses TRBV4-2 and TRBJ1-3; 8 bases agree with TRBD1. V lost 4 bases to trimming and J lost 3 bases; unmatched junction nucleotides: 11. The CDR3 extends over 17 amino acids. Germline V CDR1 and CDR2: LGHNA, YNFKEQ. The CDR3, as DNA: TGTGCCAGCAGCCGGGGACTCAGGGGGCTGAGTGGAAACACCATATATTTT. Translation: CASSRGLRGLSGNTIYF.

The chain uses TRBV5-4 and TRBJ1-3; 8 nucleotides line up with TRBD1. The CDR3 is made up of 16 amino acids. Germline V CDR1 and CDR2: SGHNT, YYREEE (reference sequence). J was trimmed by 2 bases and V by 4 bases; bases with no gene match: 8. The CDR3 bases are TGTGCCAGCAGCACGGGACAGGCCCATACTGGAAACACCATATATTTT. It is translated as CASSTGQAHTGNTIYF. Filled out from reference TRBV5-4 and TRBJ1-3, the complete variable domain reads ETGVTQSPTHLIKTRGQQVTLRCSSQSGHNTVSWYQQALGQGPQFIFQYYREEENGRGNFPPRFSGLQFPNYSSELNVNALELDDSALYLCASSTGQAHTGNTIYFGEGSWLTVV.

This clonotype has more than one count but fewer than ten. The chain employs TRBV7-9 and TRBJ1-1; TRBD1 matches 9 bases. J gave up 10 bases and V 2 bases, and 2 bases lay outside the gene matches. CDR3 length: 12 residues. Germline CDR1 and CDR2: SEHNR and FQNEAQ (reference sequence). The chain's CDR3 is CASSLTGGTAFF. The CDR3 nucleotides read TGTGCCAGCAGCTTAACAGGGGGCACAGCTTTCTTT.

The chain joins TRBV19 to TRBJ2-7, with TRBD2 identical over 7 bases. With 5 bases clipped from V and 3 bases from J, the junction kept 4 bases outside the gene matches. Germline V gene sequence: CDR1 LNHDA, CDR2 SQIVND (reference sequence). This CDR3 is built from 13 residues. For the CDR3, the DNA is TGTGCCAGTAGTCCGGGACTAAGCTACGAGCAGTACTTC. This gives the protein CASSPGLSYEQYF.

The rearrangement uses TRBV18 and TRBJ1-1; no reliable D call. The CDR3 is made up of 16 amino acids. Trimming took off 0 bases at V and 0 bases at J, with 11 bases between the two ends. Germline V gene lookup returns CDR1 KGHSH and CDR2 LQKENI. In DNA, the CDR3 is TGTGCCAGCTCACCACCGGGAAGGGCTATGAACACTGAAGCTTTCTTT. Its protein is CASSPPGRAMNTEAFF.

This clonotype has more than one count but fewer than ten. The chain carries TRBV10-3 and TRBJ2-3, with 10 nucleotides matching TRBD1. Trimming cost V 3 bases and J 0 bases; bases outside gene matches: 3. The CDR3 consists of 16 residues. The V gene's germline CDR1 is ENHRY and CDR2 SYGVKD. CDR3 nucleotide sequence: TGTGCCATCAGTGAAGGGACAGGGGAGAGCACAGATACGCAGTATTTT. This gives the protein CAISEGTGESTDTQYF.

There are a few counts of this clonotype. The rearrangement uses TRBV6-5 and TRBJ2-5; D gene ambiguous. Trimming took 2 bases from V and 4 from J, leaving 14 bases between them. The CDR3 is 15 amino acids. CDR1 is MNHEY, CDR2 SVGAGI, per germline. The CDR3 sequence: CASSYRRRRAETQYF. CDR3 sequence (DNA): TGTGCCAGCAGTTACAGAAGGAGAAGGGCAGAGACCCAGTACTTC.

The CDR3 is CASSAGLAREETQYF. In DNA form, the CDR3 reads TGCGCCAGCAGCGCGGGACTAGCGAGGGAAGAGACCCAGTACTTC. The chain recombines TRBV5-1 with TRBJ2-5, with 10 bases fitting TRBD2. This CDR3 is 15 amino acids long. Trimming cost V 4 bases and J 3 bases; bases outside gene matches: 6. Germline CDR1 SGHRS, CDR2 YFSETQ.

This clonotype was observed a few times. The chain employs TRBV12-3 or TRBV12-4 and TRBJ2-3; 9 bases map to TRBD2. The CDR3 has 15 residues. The ends lost 4 bases at V and 2 bases at J; junction bases unmatched: 4. As DNA, the CDR3 is TGTGCCAGCAGTTGGGAGCGGGGGGTCACAGATACGCAGTATTTT. Residues: CASSWERGVTDTQYF.

The chain carries TRBV5-4 and TRBJ2-5, with 11 bases matching TRBD2. Per germline, CDR1 SGHNT and CDR2 YYREEE (reference sequence). The ends lost 4 bases at V and 4 bases at J; junction bases unmatched: 6. The CDR3 is made up of 15 amino acids. The CDR3 here is CASSEGLAVRETQYF. The CDR3 DNA is TGTGCCAGCAGCGAGGGACTAGCGGTAAGAGAGACCCAGTACTTC.

This clonotype was observed a few times. This chain joins TRBV20-1 and TRBJ2-3; TRBD2 might be the D (6 bases). CDR3 size: 15 residues. Germline CDR1 is DFQATT and CDR2 is SNEGSKA (reference sequence). V lost 1 base, J lost 0 bases, and 11 bases lay in between. The CDR3 sequence is CSARVAGTSTDTQYF. For the CDR3, the DNA is TGCAGTGCTAGAGTGGCAGGGACTAGCACAGATACGCAGTATTTT.

This chain uses TRBV5-4 with TRBJ1-1; unclear D gene. From germline, CDR1 is SGHNT and CDR2 YYREEE (reference sequence). V shed 0 bases and J shed 0 bases, with 6 bases lying between them. The CDR3 has 14 amino acids. In DNA form, the CDR3 reads TGTGCCAGCAGCTTGGATTGGCTGAACACTGAAGCTTTCTTT. Translated, it gives CASSLDWLNTEAFF.

This clonotype was picked up a small number of times. The CDR3 nucleotides are TGTGCCAGCAGTTACTCGAGTTATCCCTATAATTCACCCCTCCACTTT. This translates into CASSYSSYPYNSPLHF. This chain uses TRBV6-5 with TRBJ1-6; D is undetermined. V was cut by 0 bases and J by 2 bases, with 8 bases left in between. Germline V gene data show CDR1 as MNHEY and CDR2 as SVGAGI. The CDR3 runs to 16 residues.